This T cell receptor beta chain emerged from a study of blood T cell repertoires in COVID-19. V dropped 3 bases and J dropped 1 base, with 10 bases sitting between them. CDR1 is KGHSH and CDR2 is LQKENI in the germline V gene. CDR3 size: 15 residues. The assay was immunoSEQ multiplex PCR, and TCRdb's table has in-frame clones only and misses some. This sample carries more than 70,000 clones, 85% to 90% of them seen once, and the ten largest clones take about 4%. Material: peripheral blood. The chain employs TRBV18 and TRBJ1-5; D not certain. The clonotype originates from a man aged 60 to 69 with acute or convalescent COVID-19. The CDR3 region has the DNA TGTGCCAGCTCACCGGCGGGATCGAGCAATCAGCCCCAGCATTTT. Translated: CASSPAGSSNQPQHF.